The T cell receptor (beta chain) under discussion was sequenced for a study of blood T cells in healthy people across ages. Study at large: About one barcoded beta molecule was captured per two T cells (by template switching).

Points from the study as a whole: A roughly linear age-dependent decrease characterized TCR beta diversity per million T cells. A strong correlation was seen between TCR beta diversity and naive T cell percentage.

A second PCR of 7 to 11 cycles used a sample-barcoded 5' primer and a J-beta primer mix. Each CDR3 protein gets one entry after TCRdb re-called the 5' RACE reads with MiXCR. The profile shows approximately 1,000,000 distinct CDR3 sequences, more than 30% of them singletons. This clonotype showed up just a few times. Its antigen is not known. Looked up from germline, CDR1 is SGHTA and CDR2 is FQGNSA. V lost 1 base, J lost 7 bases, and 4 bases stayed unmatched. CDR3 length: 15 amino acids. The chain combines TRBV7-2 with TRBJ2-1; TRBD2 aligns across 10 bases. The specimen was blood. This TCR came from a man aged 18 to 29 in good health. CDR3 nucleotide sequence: TGTGCCAGCAGCTTAGAGCGGGGGGGCGAGAATGAGCAGTTCTTC. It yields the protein CASSLERGGENEQFF.